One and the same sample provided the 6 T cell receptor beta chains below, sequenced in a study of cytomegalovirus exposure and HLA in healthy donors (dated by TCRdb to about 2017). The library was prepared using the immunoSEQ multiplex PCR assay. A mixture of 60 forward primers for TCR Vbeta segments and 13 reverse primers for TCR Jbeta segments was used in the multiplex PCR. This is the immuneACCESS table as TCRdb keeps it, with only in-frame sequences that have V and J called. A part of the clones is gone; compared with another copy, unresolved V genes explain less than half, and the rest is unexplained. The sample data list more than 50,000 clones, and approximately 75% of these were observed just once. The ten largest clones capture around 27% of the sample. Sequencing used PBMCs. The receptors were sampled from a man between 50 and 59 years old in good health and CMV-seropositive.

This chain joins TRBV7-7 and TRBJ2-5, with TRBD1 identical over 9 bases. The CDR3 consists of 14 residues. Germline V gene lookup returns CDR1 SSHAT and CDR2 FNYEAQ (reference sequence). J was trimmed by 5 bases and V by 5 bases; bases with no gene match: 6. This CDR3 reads CASSRTGVRETQYF. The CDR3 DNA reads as TGTGCCAGCAGCCGGACAGGGGTGCGGGAGACCCAGTACTTC.

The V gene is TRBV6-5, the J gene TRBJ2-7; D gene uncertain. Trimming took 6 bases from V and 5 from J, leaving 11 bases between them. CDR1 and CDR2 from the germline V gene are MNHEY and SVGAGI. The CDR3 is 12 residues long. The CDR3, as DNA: TGTGCCAGCAGAAGTGGCTCGAACGAGCAGTACTTC. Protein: CASRSGSNEQYF.

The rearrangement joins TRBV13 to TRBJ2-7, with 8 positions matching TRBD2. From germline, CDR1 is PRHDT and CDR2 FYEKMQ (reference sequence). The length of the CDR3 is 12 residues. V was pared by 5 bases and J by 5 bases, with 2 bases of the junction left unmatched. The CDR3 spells CASSRLANEQYF. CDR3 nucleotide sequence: TGTGCCAGCAGCCGACTAGCGAACGAGCAGTACTTC.

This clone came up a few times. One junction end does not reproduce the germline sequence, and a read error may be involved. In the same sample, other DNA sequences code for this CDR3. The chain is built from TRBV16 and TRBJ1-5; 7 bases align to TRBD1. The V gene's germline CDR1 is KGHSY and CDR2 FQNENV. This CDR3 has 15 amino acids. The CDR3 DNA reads TGTGCCAGCAGCCCGGTCCCCTTGAGGGGACAGCCACAGCATTTT. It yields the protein CASSPVPLRGQPQHF.

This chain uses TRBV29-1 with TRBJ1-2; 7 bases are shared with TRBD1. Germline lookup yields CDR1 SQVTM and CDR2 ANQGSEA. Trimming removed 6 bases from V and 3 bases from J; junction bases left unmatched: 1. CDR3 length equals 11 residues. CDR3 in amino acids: CSVGTDYGYTF. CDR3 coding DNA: TGCAGCGTAGGGACAGACTATGGCTACACCTTC. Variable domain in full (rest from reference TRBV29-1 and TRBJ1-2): SAVISQKPSRDICQRGTSLTIQCQVDSQVTMMFWYRQQPGQSLTLIATANQGSEATYESGFVIDKFPISRPNLTFSTLTVSNMSPEDSSIYLCSVGTDYGYTFGSGTRLTVV.

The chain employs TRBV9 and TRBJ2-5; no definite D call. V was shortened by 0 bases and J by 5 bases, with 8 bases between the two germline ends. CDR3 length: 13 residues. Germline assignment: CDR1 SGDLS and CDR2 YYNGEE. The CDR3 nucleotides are TGTGCCAGCAGCGTAGAGAGTAAGGAGACCCAGTACTTC. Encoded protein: CASSVESKETQYF.